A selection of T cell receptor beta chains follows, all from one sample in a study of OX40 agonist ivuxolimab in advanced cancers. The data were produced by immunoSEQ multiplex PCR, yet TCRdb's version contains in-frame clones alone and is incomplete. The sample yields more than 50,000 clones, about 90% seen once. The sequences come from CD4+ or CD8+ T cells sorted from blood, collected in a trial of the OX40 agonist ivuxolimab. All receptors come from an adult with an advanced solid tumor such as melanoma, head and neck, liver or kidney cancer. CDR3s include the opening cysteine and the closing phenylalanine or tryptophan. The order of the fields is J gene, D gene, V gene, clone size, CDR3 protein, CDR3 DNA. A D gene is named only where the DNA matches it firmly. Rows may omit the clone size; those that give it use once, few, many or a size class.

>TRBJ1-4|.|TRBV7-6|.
CASSLRQTNEKLFF
TGTGCCAGCAGCTTAAGACAGACTAATGAAAAACTGTTTTTT
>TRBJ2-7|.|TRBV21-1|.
CASSEWADYEQYF
TGTGCCAGCAGCGAATGGGCAGACTACGAGCAGTACTTC
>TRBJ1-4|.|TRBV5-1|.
CASSLVPYSPEKLFF
TGCGCCAGCAGCTTGGTTCCCTACTCCCCTGAAAAACTGTTTTTT
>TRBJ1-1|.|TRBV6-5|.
CASSYTAENTEAFF
TGTGCCAGCAGTTACACGGCAGAGAACACTGAAGCTTTCTTT
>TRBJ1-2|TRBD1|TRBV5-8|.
CASSLADRGSGYTF
TGTGCCAGCAGCTTGGCGGACAGGGGGTCTGGCTACACCTTC
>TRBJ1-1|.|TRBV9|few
CASGSGHTEAFF
TGTGCCAGCGGCAGCGGACACACTGAAGCTTTCTTT
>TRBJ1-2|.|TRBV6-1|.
CASTTSNYGYTF
TGTGCCAGCACGACCTCTAACTATGGCTACACCTTC
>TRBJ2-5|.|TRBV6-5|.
CASSYPETQYF
TGTGCCAGCAGTTACCCGGAGACCCAGTACTTC
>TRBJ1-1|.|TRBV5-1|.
CASSLGSANTEAFF
TGCGCCAGCAGCTTGGGGTCGGCTAACACTGAAGCTTTCTTT
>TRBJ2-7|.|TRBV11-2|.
CASSPTGYEQYF
TGTGCCAGCAGCCCCACCGGCTACGAGCAGTACTTC
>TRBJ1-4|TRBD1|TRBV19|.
CASSQGAVNEKLFF
TGTGCCAGTAGCCAGGGGGCAGTAAATGAAAAACTGTTTTTT
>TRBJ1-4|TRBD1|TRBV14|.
CASSQELGGLGEKLFF
TGTGCCAGCAGCCAAGAGCTAGGGGGCCTCGGGGAAAAACTGTTTTTT
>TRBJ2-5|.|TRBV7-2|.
CASSLSPKGWGTQYF
TGTGCCAGCAGCTTATCCCCGAAGGGGTGGGGGACCCAGTACTTC
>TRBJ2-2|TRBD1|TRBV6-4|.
CASGTGGTGELFF
TGTGCCAGCGGGACAGGGGGCACCGGGGAGCTGTTTTTT
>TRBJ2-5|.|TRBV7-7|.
CASRAMGEETQYF
TGTGCCAGCAGAGCCATGGGGGAAGAGACCCAGTACTTC
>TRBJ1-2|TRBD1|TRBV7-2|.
CASSLQGAGYGYTF
TGTGCCAGCAGCTTGCAGGGGGCGGGCTATGGCTACACCTTC
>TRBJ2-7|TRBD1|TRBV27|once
CASSLQGAPSYEQYF
TGTGCCAGCAGTCTACAGGGGGCCCCCTCCTACGAGCAGTACTTC
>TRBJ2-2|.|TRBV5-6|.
CASSLLWSGRELFF
TGTGCCAGCAGCTTGCTCTGGAGTGGCCGGGAGCTGTTTTTT
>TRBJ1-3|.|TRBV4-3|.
CASSQDWGISGNTIYF
TGCGCCAGCAGCCAAGATTGGGGCATCTCTGGAAACACCATATATTTT
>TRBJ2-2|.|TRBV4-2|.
CASSQTRNTGNTGELFF
TGTGCCAGCAGCCAAACTAGGAACACAGGGAACACCGGGGAGCTGTTTTTT
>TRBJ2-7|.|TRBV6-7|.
CASSYSRTGAFRHEQYF
TGTGCCAGCAGTTACTCGAGGACTGGAGCATTTCGACACGAGCAGTACTTC
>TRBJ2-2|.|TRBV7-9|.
CASSLTAVSGELFF
TGTGCCAGCAGCTTAACTGCTGTATCCGGGGAGCTGTTTTTT
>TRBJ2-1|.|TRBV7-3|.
CASSLRGGTPNEQFF
TGTGCCAGCAGCCTCAGGGGGGGGACCCCCAATGAGCAGTTCTTC
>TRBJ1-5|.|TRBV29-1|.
CSVGPGGDQPQHF
TGCAGCGTTGGGCCCGGGGGTGATCAGCCCCAGCATTTT
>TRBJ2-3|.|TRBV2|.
CATQGGEVSTDTQYF
TGTGCCACCCAAGGGGGGGAGGTCAGCACAGATACGCAGTATTTT
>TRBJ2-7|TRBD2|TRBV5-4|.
CASSSTGGNYEQYF
TGTGCCAGCAGCTCGACGGGGGGAAACTACGAGCAGTACTTC
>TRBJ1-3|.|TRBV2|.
CASSVMTSYSGNTIYF
TGTGCCAGCAGTGTCATGACAAGTTACTCTGGAAACACCATATATTTT
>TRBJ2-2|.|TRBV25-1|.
CASSRLQLGGTGELFF
TGTGCCAGCAGTCGACTCCAGCTTGGGGGAACCGGGGAGCTGTTTTTT
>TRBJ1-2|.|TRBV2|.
CASSDSFYGYTF
TGTGCCAGCAGTGACAGTTTCTATGGCTACACCTTC
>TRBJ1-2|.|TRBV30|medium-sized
CAWSVATAGYTF
TGTGCCTGGAGTGTTGCCACAGCGGGCTACACCTTC
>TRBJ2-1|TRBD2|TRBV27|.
CASSFSGGARGEQFF
TGTGCCAGCAGTTTCAGCGGGGGGGCAAGGGGCGAGCAGTTCTTC
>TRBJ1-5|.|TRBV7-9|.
CASSFSRERPQHF
TGTGCCAGCAGCTTTTCCAGGGAGCGGCCCCAGCATTTT
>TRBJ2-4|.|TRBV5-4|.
CASSSRTGALAKNIQYF
TGTGCCAGCAGCTCCCGTACTGGGGCCCTAGCCAAAAACATTCAGTACTTC
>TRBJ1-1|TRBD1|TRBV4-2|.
CASSQDTGVNTEAFF
TGTGCCAGCAGCCAAGATACAGGGGTTAACACTGAAGCTTTCTTT
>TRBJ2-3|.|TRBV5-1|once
CASSKIQGVGDTQYF
TGCGCCAGCAGCAAGATACAGGGTGTGGGAGATACGCAGTATTTT
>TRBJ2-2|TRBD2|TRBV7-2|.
CASSLWTSGGWGTGELFF
TGTGCCAGCAGCCTCTGGACTAGCGGGGGGTGGGGCACCGGGGAGCTGTTTTTT
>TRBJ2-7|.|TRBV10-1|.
CASSPGRSYEQYF
TGCGCCAGCAGTCCAGGGAGGTCCTACGAGCAGTACTTC
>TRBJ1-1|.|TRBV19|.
CASTAAYWRNREDTEAFF
TGTGCCAGTACCGCGGCATATTGGAGGAACAGGGAGGACACTGAAGCTTTCTTT
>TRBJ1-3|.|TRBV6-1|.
CASSVGPRNTIYF
TGTGCCAGCAGTGTGGGTCCACGAAACACCATATATTTT
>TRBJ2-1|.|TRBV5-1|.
CASSLSGSTGSNEQFF
TGCGCCAGCAGCTTGTCCGGGTCAACTGGAAGCAATGAGCAGTTCTTC
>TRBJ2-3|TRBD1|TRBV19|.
CASSPGTGGSDTQYF
TGTGCCAGTAGTCCCGGGACAGGAGGGTCAGATACGCAGTATTTT
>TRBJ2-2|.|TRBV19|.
CASRWGTNTGELFF
TGTGCCAGTAGATGGGGGACGAACACCGGGGAGCTGTTTTTT
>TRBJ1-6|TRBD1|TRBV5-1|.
CASSQARRQGALGSPLHF
TGCGCCAGCAGCCAGGCCCGCCGTCAGGGGGCTCTGGGTTCACCCCTCCACTTT
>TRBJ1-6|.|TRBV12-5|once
CASGTGNNSPLHF
TGTGCTAGTGGTACAGGGAACAATTCACCCCTCCACTTT
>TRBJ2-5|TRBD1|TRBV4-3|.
CASSQVGRRGGGETQYF
TGCGCCAGCAGCCAAGTTGGAAGGCGAGGGGGCGGAGAGACCCAGTACTTC
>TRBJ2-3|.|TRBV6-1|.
CASSEYGSAGTDTQYF
TGTGCCAGCAGTGAATATGGTAGCGCAGGCACAGATACGCAGTATTTT